Listed here is a single T cell receptor (beta chain). Trimming left V 6 bases short and J 7 bases short, with 15 bases between. Germline V gives CDR1 KGHSH, CDR2 LQKENI. This CDR3 comprises 13 residues. This record belongs to a study of blood T cell repertoires in COVID-19. Study overall: Samples taken during acute and convalescent COVID-19 were collected in the United States, Italy and Spain. T cells, B-cell-depleted T cells, or PBMCs provided the cDNA or gDNA that served as material.

In the original analysis: Nucleated cell counts were estimated from reference gene primer amplification. Generated by immunoSEQ multiplex PCR, the TCRdb table keeps only in-frame clones and is missing some. D and trimming come from the DNA, and the V and J calls and clone size come from that table. The sample lists 200,000 to 250,000 clones, around nine tenths occurring once. Allocation to cohorts depended on clinical history reported by the participants. The sequenced sample consisted of PBMCs or T cells enriched from blood (not recorded which). The chain employs TRBV18 and TRBJ1-1, with D possibly TRBD1 on 5 matching bases. The sequence derives from a young man who had recovered from COVID-19. The CDR3 nucleotides read TGTGCCAGCTCGCAGGGAACGGCCAATGAAGCTTTCTTT. Protein sequence: CASSQGTANEAFF.